The T cell receptor beta chain under discussion was sequenced for a study of T-cell memory formation after mild COVID-19. Via MiXCR, TCRdb re-called the 5' RACE reads, giving one row per CDR3 protein. The repertoire holds about 49,000 distinct CDR3 sequences, with 25% to 30% as singletons. Germline loops: CDR1 MNHEY, CDR2 SVGEGT. The CDR3 consists of 15 residues. V lost 4 bases, J lost 3 bases, and 13 bases lay in between. J is TRBJ2-1 and V is TRBV6-2 or TRBV6-3, with no clear D. Sample: PBMCs or a T cell subset sorted from them (not recorded which). The sequence came from a man between 18 and 29 years old who had mild COVID-19 (a few samples of this study predate the infection). Cell type and time point are not known. The CDR3 region is CASSWSPDNYNEQFF. The CDR3 DNA sequence: TGTGCCAGCAGTTGGTCTCCTGACAACTACAATGAGCAGTTCTTC.